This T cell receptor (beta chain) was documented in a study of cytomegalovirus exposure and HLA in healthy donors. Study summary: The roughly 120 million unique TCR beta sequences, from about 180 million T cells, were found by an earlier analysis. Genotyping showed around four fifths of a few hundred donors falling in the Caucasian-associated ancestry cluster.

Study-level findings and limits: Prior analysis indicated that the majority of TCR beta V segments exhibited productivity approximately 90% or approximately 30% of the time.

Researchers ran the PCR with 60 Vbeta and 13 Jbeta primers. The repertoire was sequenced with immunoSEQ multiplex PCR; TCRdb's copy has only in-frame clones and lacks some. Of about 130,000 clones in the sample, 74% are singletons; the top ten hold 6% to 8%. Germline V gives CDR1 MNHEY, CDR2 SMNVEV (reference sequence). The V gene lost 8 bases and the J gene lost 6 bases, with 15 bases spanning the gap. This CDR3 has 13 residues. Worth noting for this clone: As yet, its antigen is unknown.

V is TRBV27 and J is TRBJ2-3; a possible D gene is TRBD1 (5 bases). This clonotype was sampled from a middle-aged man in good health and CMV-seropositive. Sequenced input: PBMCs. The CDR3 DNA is TGTGCCAGCTCCCATGCAGGGTCCGATACGCAGTATTTT. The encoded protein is CASSHAGSDTQYF.